There are a few counts of the clone carrying this T cell receptor beta chain. Its antigen remains unidentified. The entry originates in a study of response to subunit inactivated influenza vaccine. The length of the CDR3 is 13 residues. In germline, CDR1 is MNHEY, CDR2 SVGEGT. V lost 5 bases and J lost 16; bases outside the gene matches: 12. Each CDR3 protein is one row after TCRdb ran MiXCR on the RT-PCR reads. The sample has 300,000 to 350,000 distinct CDR3 sequences; 21% are singletons. Notes on the study in general: Researchers suggested that each seasonal influenza vaccination recruits few new T cells.

This clonotype originated in a man between 45 and 75 years old who received an inactivated influenza vaccine. The chain couples TRBV6-2 or TRBV6-3 to TRBJ2-4; TRBD2 agrees at 9 bases. This sample comprised PBMCs from blood, obtained approximately 20 months after vaccination. In nucleotides, the CDR3 is TGTGCCAGCAGTCAGGTAGCGGGAGCGGTTAGATACTTC. Translating it yields CASSQVAGAVRYF.